This TCR beta chain was observed in a study of blood T cell repertoires in COVID-19. Germline-derived CDR1 and CDR2 are LGHNT and FRNRAP. V shed 5 bases, J shed 5 bases, and the junction held 6 bases outside the gene matches. This CDR3 is built from 16 residues. TCRdb's copy holds only in-frame clones and misses some; the assay was immunoSEQ multiplex PCR. The sample holds roughly 160,000 clones, 84% seen once. The chain is built from TRBV12-5 and TRBJ2-3; 14 bases align to TRBD2. Sample: peripheral blood. The TCR comes from a woman older than 75 with COVID-19, enrolled during active disease. The CDR3: CASGPTGLAGVDTQYF. In DNA form, the CDR3 reads TGTGCTAGTGGTCCCACGGGACTAGCGGGAGTAGATACGCAGTATTTT.